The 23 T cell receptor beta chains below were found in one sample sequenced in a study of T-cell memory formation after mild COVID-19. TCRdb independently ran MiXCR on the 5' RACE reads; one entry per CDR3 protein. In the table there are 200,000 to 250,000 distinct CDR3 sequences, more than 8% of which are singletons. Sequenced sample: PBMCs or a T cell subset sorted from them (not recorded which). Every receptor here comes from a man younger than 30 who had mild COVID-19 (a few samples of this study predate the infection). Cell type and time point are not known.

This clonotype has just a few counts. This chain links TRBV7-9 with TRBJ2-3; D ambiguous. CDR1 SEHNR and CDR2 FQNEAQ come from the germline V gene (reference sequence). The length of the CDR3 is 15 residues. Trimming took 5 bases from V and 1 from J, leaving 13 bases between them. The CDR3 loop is CASSPPRSGTDTQYF. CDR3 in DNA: TGTGCCAGCAGCCCGCCCCGGTCGGGCACAGATACGCAGTATTTT.

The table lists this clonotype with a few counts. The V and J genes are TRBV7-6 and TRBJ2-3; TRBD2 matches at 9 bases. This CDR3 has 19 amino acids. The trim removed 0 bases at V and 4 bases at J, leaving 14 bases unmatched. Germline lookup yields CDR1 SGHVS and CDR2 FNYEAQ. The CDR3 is CASSLARWGRGGRADTQYF. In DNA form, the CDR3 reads TGTGCCAGCAGCTTAGCCCGGTGGGGGCGGGGGGGCCGCGCAGATACGCAGTATTTT.

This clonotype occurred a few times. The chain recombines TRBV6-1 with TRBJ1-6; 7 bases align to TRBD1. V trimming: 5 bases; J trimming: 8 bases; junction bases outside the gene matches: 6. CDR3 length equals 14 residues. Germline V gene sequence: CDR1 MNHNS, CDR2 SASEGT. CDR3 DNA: TGTGCCAGCAGTCAGACAGGGATTTATTCACCCCTCCACTTT. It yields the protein CASSQTGIYSPLHF.

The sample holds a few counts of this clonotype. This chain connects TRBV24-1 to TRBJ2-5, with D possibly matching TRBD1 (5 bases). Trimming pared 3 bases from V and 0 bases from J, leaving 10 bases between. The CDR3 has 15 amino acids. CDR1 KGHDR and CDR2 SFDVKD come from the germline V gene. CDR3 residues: CATSDRREYQETQYF. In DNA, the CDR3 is TGTGCCACCAGTGATCGCAGGGAATACCAAGAGACCCAGTACTTC.

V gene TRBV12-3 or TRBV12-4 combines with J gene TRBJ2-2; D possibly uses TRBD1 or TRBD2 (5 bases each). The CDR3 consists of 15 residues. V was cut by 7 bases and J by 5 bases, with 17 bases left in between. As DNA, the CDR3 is TGTGCCAGCACTCCCGTCGGGGCCGAGACCGGGGAGCTGTTTTTT. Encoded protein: CASTPVGAETGELFF.

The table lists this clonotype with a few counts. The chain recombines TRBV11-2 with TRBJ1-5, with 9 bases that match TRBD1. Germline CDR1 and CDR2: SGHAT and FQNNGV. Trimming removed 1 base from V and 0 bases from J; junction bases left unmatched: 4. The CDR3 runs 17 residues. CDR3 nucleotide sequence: TGTGCCAGCAGCTTAGTGAACAGGGGGCTTAGCAATCAGCCCCAGCATTTT. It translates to CASSLVNRGLSNQPQHF.

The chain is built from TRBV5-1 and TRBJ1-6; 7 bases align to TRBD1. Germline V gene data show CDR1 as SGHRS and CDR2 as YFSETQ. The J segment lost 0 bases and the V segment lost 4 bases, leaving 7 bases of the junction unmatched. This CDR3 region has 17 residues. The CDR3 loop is CASSPGDRRSYNSPLHF. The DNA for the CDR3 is TGCGCCAGCAGCCCCGGGGACAGACGCTCCTATAATTCACCCCTCCACTTT.

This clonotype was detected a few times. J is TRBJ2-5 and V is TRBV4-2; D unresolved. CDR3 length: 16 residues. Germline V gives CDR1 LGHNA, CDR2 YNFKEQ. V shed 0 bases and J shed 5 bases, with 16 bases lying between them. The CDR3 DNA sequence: TGTGCCAGCAGCCAAGATGATCTTCCTCGGGCGGAGACCCAGTACTTC. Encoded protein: CASSQDDLPRAETQYF.

The CDR3 sequence is CASPRGWDTDTQYF. CDR3 in DNA: TGTGCCAGCCCCCGCGGGTGGGACACAGATACGCAGTATTTT. The chain has TRBV7-9 and TRBJ2-3, with D tentatively TRBD2 (5 bases). The CDR3 has 14 residues. The V end lost 8 bases, the J end lost 2 bases, and 14 bases lay between the germline ends. Germline-derived CDR1 and CDR2 are SEHNR and FQNEAQ (reference sequence).

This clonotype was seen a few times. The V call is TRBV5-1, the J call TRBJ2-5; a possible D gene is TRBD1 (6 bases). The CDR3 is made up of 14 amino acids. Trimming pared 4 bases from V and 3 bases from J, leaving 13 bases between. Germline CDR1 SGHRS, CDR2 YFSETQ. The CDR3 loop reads CASSDPGAEETQYF. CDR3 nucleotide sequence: TGCGCCAGCAGCGACCCAGGGGCCGAAGAGACCCAGTACTTC. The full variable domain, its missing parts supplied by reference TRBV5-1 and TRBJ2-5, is KAGVTQTPRYLIKTRGQQVTLSCSPISGHRSVSWYQQTPGQGLQFLFEYFSETQRNKGNFPGRFSGRQFSNSRSEMNVSTLELGDSALYLCASSDPGAEETQYFGPGTRLLVL.

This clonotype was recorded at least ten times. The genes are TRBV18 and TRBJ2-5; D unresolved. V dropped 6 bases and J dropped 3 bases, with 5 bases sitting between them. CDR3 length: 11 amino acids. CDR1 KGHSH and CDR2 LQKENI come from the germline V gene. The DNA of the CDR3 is TGTGCCAGCTCCGCGGAAGAGACCCAGTACTTC. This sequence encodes CASSAEETQYF.

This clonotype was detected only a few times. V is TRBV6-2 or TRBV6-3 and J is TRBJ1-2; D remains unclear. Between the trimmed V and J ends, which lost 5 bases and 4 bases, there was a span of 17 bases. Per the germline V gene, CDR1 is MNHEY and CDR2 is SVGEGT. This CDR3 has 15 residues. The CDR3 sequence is CASSPRGGSLYGYTF. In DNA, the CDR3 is TGTGCCAGCAGTCCTAGAGGTGGATCCCTCTATGGCTACACCTTC.

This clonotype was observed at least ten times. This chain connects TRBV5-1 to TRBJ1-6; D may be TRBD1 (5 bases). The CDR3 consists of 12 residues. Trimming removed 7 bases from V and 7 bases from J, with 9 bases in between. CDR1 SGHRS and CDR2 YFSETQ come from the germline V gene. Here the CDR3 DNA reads TGCGCCAGCCGGGGCGGCAATTCACCCCTCCACTTT. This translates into CASRGGNSPLHF.

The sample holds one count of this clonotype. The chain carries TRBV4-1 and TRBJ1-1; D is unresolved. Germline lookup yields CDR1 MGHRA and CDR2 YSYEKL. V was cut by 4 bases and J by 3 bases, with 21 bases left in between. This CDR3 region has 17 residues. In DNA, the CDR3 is TGCGCCAGCAGCCTAGACCGTACCCGGGTAAGGGACACTGAAGCTTTCTTT. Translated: CASSLDRTRVRDTEAFF.

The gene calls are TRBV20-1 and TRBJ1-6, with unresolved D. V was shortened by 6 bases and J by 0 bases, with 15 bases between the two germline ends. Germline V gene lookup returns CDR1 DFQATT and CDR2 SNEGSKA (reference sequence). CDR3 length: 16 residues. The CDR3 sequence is CSARSGRSSYNSPLHF. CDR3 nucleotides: TGCAGTGCCCGTTCAGGACGCAGCTCCTATAATTCACCCCTCCACTTT.

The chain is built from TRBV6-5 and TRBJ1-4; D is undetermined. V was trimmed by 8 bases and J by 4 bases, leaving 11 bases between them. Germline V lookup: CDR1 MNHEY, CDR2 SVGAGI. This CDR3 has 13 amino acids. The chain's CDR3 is CASGWRDNEKLFF. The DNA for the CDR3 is TGTGCCAGCGGATGGAGAGATAATGAAAAACTGTTTTTT.

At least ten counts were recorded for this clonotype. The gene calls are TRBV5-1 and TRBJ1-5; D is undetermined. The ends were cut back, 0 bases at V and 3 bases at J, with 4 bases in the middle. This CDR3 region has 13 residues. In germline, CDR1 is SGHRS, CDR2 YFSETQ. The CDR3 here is CASSLGPNQPQHF. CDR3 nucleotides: TGCGCCAGCAGCTTGGGACCCAATCAGCCCCAGCATTTT. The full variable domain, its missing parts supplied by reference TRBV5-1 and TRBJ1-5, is KAGVTQTPRYLIKTRGQQVTLSCSPISGHRSVSWYQQTPGQGLQFLFEYFSETQRNKGNFPGRFSGRQFSNSRSEMNVSTLELGDSALYLCASSLGPNQPQHFGDGTRLSIL.

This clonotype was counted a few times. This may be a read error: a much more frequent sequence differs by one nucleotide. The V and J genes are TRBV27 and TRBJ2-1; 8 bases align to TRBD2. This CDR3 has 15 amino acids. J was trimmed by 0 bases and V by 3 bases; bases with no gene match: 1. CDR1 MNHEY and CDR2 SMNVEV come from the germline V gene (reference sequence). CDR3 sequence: CASSFTSGSYNEQFF. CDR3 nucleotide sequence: TGTGCCAGCAGTTTTACTAGCGGCTCCTACAATGAGCAGTTCTTC.

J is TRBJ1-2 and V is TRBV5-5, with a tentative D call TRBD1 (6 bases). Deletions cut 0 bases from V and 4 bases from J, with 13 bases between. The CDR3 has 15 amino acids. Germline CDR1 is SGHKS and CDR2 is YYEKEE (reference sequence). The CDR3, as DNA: TGTGCCAGCAGCTTGGTTCCGGGGGCAGGCTATGGCTACACCTTC. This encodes CASSLVPGAGYGYTF.

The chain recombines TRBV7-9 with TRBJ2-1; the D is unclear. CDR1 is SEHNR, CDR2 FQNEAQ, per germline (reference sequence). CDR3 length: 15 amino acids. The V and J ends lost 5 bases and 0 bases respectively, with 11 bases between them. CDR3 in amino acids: CASSPSPSSYNEQFF. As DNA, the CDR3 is TGTGCCAGCAGCCCTAGTCCTAGCTCCTACAATGAGCAGTTCTTC.

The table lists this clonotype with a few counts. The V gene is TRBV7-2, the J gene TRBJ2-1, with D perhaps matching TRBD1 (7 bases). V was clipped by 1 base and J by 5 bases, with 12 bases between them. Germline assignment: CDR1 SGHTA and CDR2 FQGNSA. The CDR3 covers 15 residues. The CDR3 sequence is CASSLGGDRDNEQFF. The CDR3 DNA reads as TGTGCCAGCAGCTTAGGGGGGGACAGAGACAATGAGCAGTTCTTC.

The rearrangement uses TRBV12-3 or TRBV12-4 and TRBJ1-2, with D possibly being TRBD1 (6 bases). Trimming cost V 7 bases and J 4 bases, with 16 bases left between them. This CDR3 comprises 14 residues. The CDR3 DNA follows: TGTGCCAGCACCACAGGGACGGGAGTCTATGGCTACACCTTC. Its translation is CASTTGTGVYGYTF.

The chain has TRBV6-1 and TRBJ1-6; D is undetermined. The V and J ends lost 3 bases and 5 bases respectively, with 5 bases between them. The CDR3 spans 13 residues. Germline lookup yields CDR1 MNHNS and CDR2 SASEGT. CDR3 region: CASSDHNNSPLHF. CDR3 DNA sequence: TGTGCCAGCAGTGACCACAATAATTCACCCCTCCACTTT.